The clone carrying this TCR beta chain was picked up one time. What it binds is unknown. The sample belongs to a study of OX40 agonist ivuxolimab in advanced cancers. As for the study in general: Three patients had partial responses: one hepatocellular carcinoma, two cutaneous melanoma. Broader study findings: Among the nonresponders, some also had low normalized T-cell clonal expansion. The study found that CD8+ T cells averaged more expanded clones than CD4+.

Patients had blood sampled at baseline and again on cycle 4 day 1 and cycle 7 day 1. With 3 bases removed from V and 3 bases from J, the gap between germline ends came to 14 bases. CDR1 MGHRA and CDR2 YSYEKL come from the germline V gene. The CDR3 contains 15 residues. Clones were sequenced by immunoSEQ multiplex PCR, and TCRdb holds only the in-frame ones, with some missing. The sample consists of around 12,000 clones, 80% of them appearing once. This TCR was sampled from an adult with an advanced solid tumor such as melanoma, head and neck, liver or kidney cancer. The J gene is TRBJ1-2, the V gene TRBV4-1; D possibly corresponds to TRBD1 (6 bases). The material sequenced was CD4+ or CD8+ T cells sorted from blood, taken in a trial of the OX40 agonist ivuxolimab. The CDR3 region is CASSQGAGEHYGYTF. The CDR3 DNA reads as TGCGCCAGCAGCCAGGGGGCAGGGGAGCACTATGGCTACACCTTC.